A selection of T cell receptor beta chains follows, all from one sample in a study of cytomegalovirus exposure and HLA in healthy donors. Measured with immunoSEQ multiplex PCR; TCRdb has only the in-frame clones, and not every one. The table includes under 150,000 clones, approximately 80% detected once. Sequencing was performed on PBMCs. The origin of the receptors is a girl aged 2-10 years in good health and CMV-seronegative. Each CDR3 is given with its conserved first and last residue. A D gene is named only where the DNA matches it firmly. Rows give clone size only sometimes, using once, few, many, or a class for an expanded clone.

-,TRBV29-1,TRBD1,TRBJ1-1,TGCAGCGTGGTTCTAGGGGGCTCGACTGAAGCTTTCTTT,CSVVLGGSTEAFF
-,TRBV5-1,TRBD2,TRBJ2-3,TGCGCCAGCAGCTTGCGGGAGGGTGCAGATACGCAGTATTTT,CASSLREGADTQYF
-,TRBV2,TRBD2,TRBJ2-3,TGTGCCAGCAGCCAAGCGGGGTTTAGCACAGATACGCAGTATTTT,CASSQAGFSTDTQYF
-,TRBV30,TRBD2,TRBJ2-1,TGTGCCTGGAGTGTCGGGAGCGGGGGGAGCGATGAGCAGTTCTTC,CAWSVGSGGSDEQFF
-,TRBV7-8,TRBD1,TRBJ1-5,TGTGCCAGCAGCAGAGACAGGGTCCCCCATCAGCCCCAGCATTTT,CASSRDRVPHQPQHF
-,TRBV27,TRBD2,TRBJ2-1,TGTGCCAGCAGCGAAATTGGACTAGCGGGAGGGCTTGGTGAGCAGTTCTTC,CASSEIGLAGGLGEQFF
-,TRBV28,-,TRBJ1-1,TGTGCCAGCAGTTCCCCAGGGGTCGGAAACACTGAAGCTTTCTTT,CASSSPGVGNTEAFF
-,TRBV19,-,TRBJ1-1,TGTGCCAGTAGCCTGGACAGGAACACTGAAGCTTTCTTT,CASSLDRNTEAFF
-,TRBV9,TRBD2,TRBJ2-7,TGTGCCAGCAGCGTAGTACTAGCGGGAGGGTCCTACGAGCAGTACTTC,CASSVVLAGGSYEQYF
-,TRBV6-4,TRBD2,TRBJ2-1,TGTGCCAGCAGTGACTCGGCGGGGGGGTACAATGAGCAGTTCTTC,CASSDSAGGYNEQFF
few,TRBV4-1,-,TRBJ1-2,TGCGCCAGCAGCCTAAGACTGGACAGAAGCTACACCTTC,CASSLRLDRSYTF
once,TRBV29-1,-,TRBJ2-4,TGCAGCGCCGATGACTGGGTAGCCAAAAACATTCAGTACTTC,CSADDWVAKNIQYF
-,TRBV5-1,-,TRBJ2-2,TGCGCCAGCAGCTTGGAACAGGGATCTTACACCGGGGAGCTGTTTTTT,CASSLEQGSYTGELFF
-,TRBV27,-,TRBJ2-1,TGTGCCAGCACCATCATCCCAGGGGCCCCCTACAATGAGCAGTTCTTC,CASTIIPGAPYNEQFF
-,TRBV5-4,TRBD2,TRBJ2-1,TGTGCCAGCAGTCCGCCGGGACTAGCGGGGCCCAATGAGCAGTTCTTC,CASSPPGLAGPNEQFF
once,TRBV6-6,-,TRBJ1-1,TGTGCCAGCACCTCTCCCCAGGGGAGAACTGAAGCTTTCTTT,CASTSPQGRTEAFF
-,TRBV5-4,-,TRBJ2-7,TGTGCCAGCAGCTTGTATCAGGGTTCCTACGAGCAGTACTTC,CASSLYQGSYEQYF
-,TRBV7-8,TRBD1,TRBJ1-5,TGTGCCAGCAGCCGGGGACAGCCCAATCAGCCCCAGCATTTT,CASSRGQPNQPQHF
-,TRBV28,TRBD1,TRBJ2-7,TGTGCCAGCAGCCCACTGGGACAGGGCCACGAGCAGTACTTC,CASSPLGQGHEQYF
-,TRBV4-3,TRBD2,TRBJ2-7,TGCGCCAGCAGCCAAGATCTGCTAGCGGGGGGGACCGCCTACGAGCAGTACTTC,CASSQDLLAGGTAYEQYF
-,TRBV9,TRBD2,TRBJ2-2,TGTGCCAGCAGCGCTAGCGGTAACACCGGGGAGCTGTTTTTT,CASSASGNTGELFF
-,TRBV9,TRBD1,TRBJ1-5,TGTGCCAGCAGCGCTTTCGGGACAGGGGATCAGCCCCAGCATTTT,CASSAFGTGDQPQHF
-,TRBV18,TRBD1,TRBJ2-7,TGTGCCAGCTCATTACAGGGGTCCTACGAGCAGTACTTC,CASSLQGSYEQYF
-,TRBV6-5,TRBD2,TRBJ2-1,TGTGCCAGCAGTTACTCGCGTAGCGGGGGGGCTAATGAGCAGTTCTTC,CASSYSRSGGANEQFF
-,TRBV2,TRBD1,TRBJ2-7,TGTGCCAGCAGTGAATTTAGGGGGACAGGGGGCTACGAGCAGTACTTC,CASSEFRGTGGYEQYF
-,TRBV7-9,TRBD1,TRBJ2-7,TGTGCCAGCAGCTTAGGGGGGACAGGGCCCTACGAGCAGTACTTC,CASSLGGTGPYEQYF
-,TRBV28,TRBD2,TRBJ2-3,TGTGCCAGCTCGTGGACTAGCGGGAGGACAGATACGCAGTATTTT,CASSWTSGRTDTQYF
-,TRBV25-1,-,TRBJ1-1,TGTGCCAGCAGTGAAGGCAGTTGGTTGAACACTGAAGCTTTCTTT,CASSEGSWLNTEAFF
-,TRBV28,TRBD1,TRBJ2-7,TGTGCCAGCAGTTTTTCCGGGACAGGGTCGGGCGAGCAGTACTTC,CASSFSGTGSGEQYF
-,TRBV6-5,-,TRBJ2-5,TGTGCCAGCACCAGGTTACAAGAGACCCAGTACTTC,CASTRLQETQYF
-,TRBV7-7,-,TRBJ2-1,TGTGCCAGCAGCTTGGTGGGAGGCTCGGATGAGCAGTTCTTC,CASSLVGGSDEQFF
-,TRBV25-1,TRBD2,TRBJ2-7,TGTGCCAGCAGTGCGTTACCGGGACTAGCGGGATTTGAGCAGTACTTC,CASSALPGLAGFEQYF
-,TRBV7-7,TRBD1,TRBJ2-7,TGTGCTAGCAGCTTAGGACAGGGGACGGCCTACGAGCAGTACTTC,CASSLGQGTAYEQYF
-,TRBV7-2,-,TRBJ2-3,TGTGCCAGCAGCTTAAGTTCCCGTCCGGGGGCAGATACGCAGTATTTT,CASSLSSRPGADTQYF
-,TRBV6-1,TRBD1,TRBJ1-5,TGTGCCAGCAGTGAACGGACAGGGGTCGGCAATCAGCCCCAGCATTTT,CASSERTGVGNQPQHF
-,TRBV25-1,TRBD1,TRBJ2-7,TGTGCCAGCAGGGCGGACAGGGGGCAAAGAGAGCAGTACTTC,CASRADRGQREQYF
-,TRBV5-4,TRBD1,TRBJ1-4,TGTGCCAGCAGCCTCGGGACAGGGGGGCGGAATGAAAAACTGTTTTTT,CASSLGTGGRNEKLFF
-,TRBV7-9,TRBD1,TRBJ1-1,TGTGCCAGCGGCCAGGGGGTAGGCACTGAAGCTTTCTTT,CASGQGVGTEAFF
-,TRBV7-8,-,TRBJ2-3,TGTGCCAGCAGCTCAGTTAGACCTCGGCGCTTCGTAGCGAATACGCAGTATTTT,CASSSVRPRRFVANTQYF
once,TRBV5-1,TRBD1,TRBJ1-6,TGCGCCAGCAGCTTAACCGGGACAGGGGTATCACCCCTCCACTTT,CASSLTGTGVSPLHF
once,TRBV28,-,TRBJ1-1,TGTGCCAGCACTGGACATTATGAGAACACTGAAGCTTTCTTT,CASTGHYENTEAFF
-,TRBV5-6,-,TRBJ2-7,TGTGCCAGCAGCACTCGGGCGGGTGCGGCTTACGAGCAGTACTTC,CASSTRAGAAYEQYF
-,TRBV30,TRBD1,TRBJ2-2,TGTGCCTGGAGTCAAGCCCGGGACAGTAACACCGGGGAGCTGTTTTTT,CAWSQARDSNTGELFF
-,TRBV2,TRBD1,TRBJ2-1,TGTGCCAGCAACCAGGGGGCGGGTGAGCAGTTCTTC,CASNQGAGEQFF
-,TRBV25-1,TRBD1,TRBJ2-1,TGTGCCAGCAGTCAACGACAGGGGGTTCGGTCCAATGAGCAGTTCTTC,CASSQRQGVRSNEQFF
-,TRBV11-2,-,TRBJ2-1,TGTGCCAGCAGCTTTCGGGGGGCTGGGAATGAGCAGTTCTTC,CASSFRGAGNEQFF
few,TRBV28,-,TRBJ1-2,TGTGCCAGCAGTTCGGGACTCCTGAATGGCTACACCTTC,CASSSGLLNGYTF
-,TRBV10-3,-,TRBJ2-3,TGTGCCATCAGTGAGCGCAGGGTTGGCACAGATACGCAGTATTTT,CAISERRVGTDTQYF
-,TRBV29-1,-,TRBJ2-7,TGCAGCGTTGTCCCAAACAACTACGAGCAGTACTTC,CSVVPNNYEQYF
once,TRBV27,TRBD2,TRBJ2-3,TGTGCCAGCAGTTTGCGGGGATGGACTAGCAGCACAGATACGCAGTATTTT,CASSLRGWTSSTDTQYF
-,TRBV15,TRBD2,TRBJ2-5,TGTGCCACCAGCAGAGATAGCGGGAGAGACGAGACCCAGTACTTC,CATSRDSGRDETQYF
once,TRBV6-6,-,TRBJ2-6,TGTGCCAGCAGTTACTACAGGACTGGGGCCAACGTCCTGACTTTC,CASSYYRTGANVLTF
-,TRBV27,TRBD2,TRBJ2-1,TGTGCCAGCAGGCTAGCGGGACTGAACAATGAGCAGTTCTTC,CASRLAGLNNEQFF
-,TRBV6-5,-,TRBJ2-3,TGTGCCAGCAGTTACTCGTGGGGGGGCCGCGCAGATACGCAGTATTTT,CASSYSWGGRADTQYF
once,TRBV28,TRBD1,TRBJ2-1,TGTGCCAGCAGTCCACCGGGACAGGGGGTCGGGCTGTTCTTC,CASSPPGQGVGLFF
-,TRBV18,-,TRBJ1-1,TGTGCCAGCTCAAGTCAGGGAATGAACACTGAAGCTTTCTTT,CASSSQGMNTEAFF
-,TRBV11-2,-,TRBJ2-5,TGTGCCAGCAGAACCTCGACAGTCCAAGAGACCCAGTACTTC,CASRTSTVQETQYF
-,TRBV25-1,-,TRBJ2-1,TGTGCCAGCAGTGATGTCGGGGGGCTACCTCGGATCTACAATGAGCAGTTCTTC,CASSDVGGLPRIYNEQFF
medium-sized,TRBV5-6,-,TRBJ1-4,TGTGCCAGCAGCTTGGTAGCTGTCATGGGTAATGAAAAACTGTTTTTT,CASSLVAVMGNEKLFF